The clone carrying this TCR beta chain was seen ten or more times. Its antigen is currently unknown. Diagnosis rested on symptoms, serum thyroxine and TRAb, thyroid ultrasound, and orbital computed tomography. 10 ml fresh peripheral blood yielded the PBMCs. This CDR3 has 16 residues. CDR1 and CDR2 from the germline V gene are SGHTA and FQGNSA. V was trimmed by 0 bases and J by 1 base, leaving 11 bases between them. These data come from a study of T cells in Graves' hyperthyroidism and ophthalmopathy. Study findings and constraints: Stable hyperthyroidism was told apart from ophthalmopathy by a model built on 13 V-J features. Also found in blood were most expanded thyroid clonotypes above 0.001.

RNA transcripts were the template for amplifying TCR beta CDR3 regions. The study used the HTBI primer set for a first-round RT-PCR of the TCR CDR3. MiXCR, run by TCRdb on the multiplex PCR reads, gives a single entry per CDR3 protein. The sample gives some 570,000 distinct CDR3 sequences, approximately 15% of which show up once; approximately 6.4% is in the top ten. The chain carries TRBV7-2 and TRBJ2-3; perhaps D is TRBD1 or TRBD2 (6 bases each). The source is a woman under 30 with Graves' ophthalmopathy. The material sequenced was blood. The CDR3 loop is CASSLAGGTGTDTQYF. DNA for the CDR3: TGTGCCAGCAGCTTAGCCGGGGGCACTGGCACAGATACGCAGTATTTT.